The 11 T cell receptor beta chains below all came from one sample that was sequenced in a study of CD8 T cell repertoires and HIV-1 epitope variants (dated by TCRdb to about 2020). The library was generated by the immunoSEQ multiplex PCR assay. TCRdb carries this immuneACCESS record with in-frame sequences only. Its versions omit some clonotypes, under half of them owing to an unresolved V gene in the studies checked, with the rest unexplained. The sample table shows about 990 clones, and about 75% are seen once. 40% to 55% of the sample is held by the ten biggest clonotypes. Their antigens are not known. The specimen was cultured CD8+ T cells derived from PBMCs. All receptors derive from a male donor with HIV.

The chain employs TRBV7-8 and TRBJ2-1, with a tentative D call TRBD1 (6 bases). The CDR3 is made up of 15 amino acids. V gave up 2 bases and J gave up 8 bases, with 16 bases separating them. Germline V gives CDR1 SGHVS, CDR2 FQNEAQ. The CDR3 DNA reads as TGTGCCAGCAGCTTAACACAGGGCCCCTCGGATGAGCAGTTCTTC. The encoded protein is CASSLTQGPSDEQFF.

This clone was recorded only once. V and J are TRBV19 and TRBJ2-7; D tentatively reads TRBD1 or TRBD2 (6 bases each). Germline CDR1 is LNHDA and CDR2 is SQIVND (reference sequence). V was trimmed by 3 bases and J by 3 bases, leaving 15 bases between them. There are 15 residues in the CDR3. CDR3 residues: CASSMGRGDYYEQYF. CDR3 sequence (DNA): TGTGCCAGTAGTATGGGTAGGGGGGATTACTACGAGCAGTACTTC.

The CDR3 spells CASSLLVSSYEQYF. DNA of the CDR3: TGTGCCAGCAGTTTACTCGTTTCGTCCTACGAGCAGTACTTC. V and J are TRBV28 and TRBJ2-7; D gene uncertain. In germline, CDR1 is MDHEN, CDR2 SYDVKM. Deletions cut 2 bases from V and 1 base from J, with 9 bases between. The CDR3 totals 14 residues. The whole variable domain, filled in from reference TRBV28 and TRBJ2-7, reads DVKVTQSSRYLVKRTGEKVFLECVQDMDHENMFWYRQDPGLGLRLIYFSYDVKMKEKGDIPEGYSVSREKKERFSLILESASTNQTSMYLCASSLLVSSYEQYFGPGTRLTVT.

The chain is built from TRBV28 and TRBJ2-7; TRBD1 is a possible D gene (5 bases). The CDR3 is made up of 13 amino acids. V was pared by 1 base and J by 3 bases, with 7 bases between. The germline gives CDR1 MDHEN, CDR2 SYDVKM. CDR3 residues: CASSLLDSYEQYF. CDR3 DNA: TGTGCCAGCAGTTTATTAGACAGCTACGAGCAGTACTTC.

This sequence joins TRBV29-1 and TRBJ1-2; D possibly corresponds to TRBD1 (5 bases). The CDR3 spans 11 residues. Trimming stripped 7 bases from V and 6 bases from J, with 12 bases between. Germline V CDR1 and CDR2: SQVTM, ANQGSEA. The CDR3 nucleotides are TGCAGCGCCCTAGGGGAGGATGGCTACACCTTC. Translating gives CSALGEDGYTF.

J is TRBJ2-7 and V is TRBV7-9, with TRBD1 matching over 9 bases. The CDR3 spans 15 residues. Germline V gene data show CDR1 as SEHNR and CDR2 as FQNEAQ (reference sequence). Trimming removed 1 base from V and 3 bases from J; junction bases left unmatched: 4. Written as DNA, the CDR3 is TGTGCCAGCAGCTTAGTCCCGGACAGGGGCTACGAGCAGTACTTC. It specifies CASSLVPDRGYEQYF.

The chain has TRBV5-4 and TRBJ1-2; TRBD1 is a possible D gene (5 bases). V lost 5 bases and J lost 8, with 19 bases in between. The CDR3 loop spans 14 amino acids. Germline CDR1 and CDR2: SGHNT and YYREEE (reference sequence). CDR3 residues: CASRPGTAAKGYTF. CDR3 coding DNA: TGTGCCAGCAGACCCGGGACCGCCGCGAAGGGCTACACCTTC.

The rearrangement uses TRBV15 and TRBJ2-5; D might be TRBD1 (5 bases). Germline CDR1 and CDR2: LNHNV and YYDKDF (reference sequence). There are 16 residues in the CDR3. V was trimmed by 0 bases and J by 3 bases, leaving 14 bases between them. The CDR3 coding sequence is TGTGCCACCAGCAGAGAAAGAAACACAGGAGAAGAGACCCAGTACTTC. This gives the protein CATSRERNTGEETQYF. The full variable domain, rest sourced from reference TRBV15 and TRBJ2-5, is DAMVIQNPRYQVTQFGKPVTLSCSQTLNHNVMYWYQQKSSQAPKLLFHYYDKDFNNEADTPDNFQSRRPNTSFCFLDIRSPGLGDTAMYLCATSRERNTGEETQYFGPGTRLLVL.

The chain links TRBV6-1 to TRBJ1-1; 11 nucleotides align to TRBD1. The CDR3 covers 15 residues. Germline trimming cut 0 bases from V and 4 bases from J; bases unmatched to any gene: 1. Germline V gene lookup returns CDR1 MNHNS and CDR2 SASEGT. CDR3 nucleotide sequence: TGTGCCAGCAGTGAAGCGGGGACAGGGGGCACTGAAGCTTTCTTT. Its translation is CASSEAGTGGTEAFF.

This clone is a singleton in its sample. V and J are TRBV5-4 and TRBJ2-1, with D possibly being TRBD1 (5 bases). The germline V gene has CDR1 SGHNT and CDR2 YYREEE (reference sequence). The CDR3 runs to 13 residues. V was clipped by 1 base and J by 10 bases, with 12 bases between them. In DNA form, the CDR3 reads TGTGCCAGCAGCTTGTCGCAGGGCAGCGAGCAGTTCTTC. The encoded protein is CASSLSQGSEQFF.

The chain is built from TRBV2 and TRBJ1-4; D gene ambiguous. The CDR3 has 14 amino acids. V was trimmed by 7 bases and J by 4 bases, leaving 13 bases between them. Germline CDR1 is SNHLY and CDR2 is FYNNEI. The CDR3 nucleotides are TGTGCCAGCACCCCTCGTAGGGTTAATGAAAAACTGTTTTTT. Its protein product is CASTPRRVNEKLFF.